The rows below give T cell receptor beta chains drawn from one sample of a study of blood T cell repertoires in COVID-19. The table came from immunoSEQ multiplex PCR; TCRdb's copy has only in-frame clones and leaves some out. Among a few hundred thousand clones listed, approximately 80% were seen once. Sequencing was carried out using peripheral blood. These receptors all stem from a man aged 40-49 years who had recovered from COVID-19. CDR3s include the opening cysteine and the closing phenylalanine or tryptophan. The D gene is left open where the match is weak. Size is omitted from some rows. Given values are once, few, many or a class for expanded clones.

cdr3_aa | cdr3_nt | d_call | clone_size | j_call | cdr3_length | v_call
CASSDRQVINEKLFF | TGTGCCAGCAGCGACCGACAGGTTATTAATGAAAAACTGTTTTTT | - | - | TRBJ1-4 | 15 | TRBV7-2
CASSLDIDSLGELFF | TGTGCCAGCAGCTTAGATATAGATAGCCTCGGGGAGCTGTTTTTT | - | - | TRBJ2-2 | 15 | TRBV7-2
CASSGSLARDTQYF | TGTGCCAGCAGTGGATCTCTAGCACGCGATACGCAGTATTTT | - | - | TRBJ2-3 | 14 | TRBV2
CAWLGTGGSDEQYF | TGTGCCTGGCTTGGGACAGGGGGCAGCGACGAGCAGTACTTC | TRBD1 | - | TRBJ2-7 | 14 | TRBV30
CASSVGDSEKLFF | TGTGCCAGCAGCGTAGGGGACAGTGAAAAACTGTTTTTT | TRBD1 | once | TRBJ1-4 | 13 | TRBV9
CASSINRPDTQYF | TGTGCCAGTAGTATCAACAGACCAGATACGCAGTATTTT | - | - | TRBJ2-3 | 13 | TRBV19
CATNRGLVPDTQYF | TGTGCCACCAACAGGGGGCTAGTACCAGATACGCAGTATTTT | TRBD1 | - | TRBJ2-3 | 14 | TRBV15
CASGLAPAGVPLGNTIYF | TGTGCTAGTGGTTTGGCTCCCGCAGGGGTTCCGCTTGGAAACACCATATATTTT | - | - | TRBJ1-3 | 18 | TRBV12-5
CASSSQGRQPQHF | TGTGCCAGCAGCTCACAGGGTAGACAGCCCCAGCATTTT | - | - | TRBJ1-5 | 13 | TRBV7-9
CASSTGGEKLFF | TGTGCCAGTAGTACAGGGGGCGAAAAACTGTTTTTT | TRBD1 | - | TRBJ1-4 | 12 | TRBV19
CASSTDGEQYF | TGTGCCAGCAGCACTGATGGCGAGCAGTACTTC | - | - | TRBJ2-7 | 11 | TRBV6-5
CASTLGTGLTEAFF | TGTGCCAGTACTCTCGGGACAGGGTTAACTGAAGCTTTCTTT | TRBD1 | once | TRBJ1-1 | 14 | TRBV19
CASRGLAGGEETQYF | TGTGCCAGCAGGGGCCTAGCGGGGGGGGAGGAGACCCAGTACTTC | TRBD2 | - | TRBJ2-5 | 15 | TRBV19
CASSPGQGGYEQYF | TGTGCCAGCAGCCCGGGACAGGGGGGCTACGAGCAGTACTTC | TRBD1 | - | TRBJ2-7 | 14 | TRBV6-5
CATSPYGTAYEQYF | TGTGCCACCAGCCCCTATGGGACAGCCTACGAGCAGTACTTC | TRBD1 | - | TRBJ2-7 | 14 | TRBV15
CASSRGQFQETQYF | TGCGCCAGCAGCAGGGGACAGTTCCAAGAGACCCAGTACTTC | TRBD1 | - | TRBJ2-5 | 14 | TRBV5-1
CATSDTSGGTGELFF | TGTGCCACCAGTGACACTAGCGGGGGAACCGGGGAGCTGTTTTTT | TRBD2 | - | TRBJ2-2 | 15 | TRBV24-1
CASSEFGGGANYGYTF | TGTGCCAGCAGTGAATTTGGGGGAGGAGCCAACTATGGCTACACCTTC | - | - | TRBJ1-2 | 16 | TRBV6-1
CASSVSADTGELFF | TGTGCCAGCAGTGTTTCAGCGGACACCGGGGAGCTGTTTTTT | - | few | TRBJ2-2 | 14 | TRBV6-4
CASSRTSESGELFF | TGTGCCAGCAGCCGGACTAGCGAGTCCGGGGAGCTGTTTTTT | TRBD2 | few | TRBJ2-2 | 14 | TRBV9
CASRRQGVREAFF | TGTGCCAGCAGGCGACAGGGAGTCCGTGAAGCTTTCTTT | TRBD1 | few | TRBJ1-1 | 13 | TRBV12-3/TRBV12-4
CASGELGGETQYF | TGTGCCAGCGGAGAGCTGGGCGGGGAGACCCAGTACTTC | - | - | TRBJ2-5 | 13 | TRBV6-5
CASSPGGLIYNEQFF | TGTGCCAGCAGCCCCGGGGGACTAATCTACAATGAGCAGTTCTTC | TRBD2 | - | TRBJ2-1 | 15 | TRBV7-9
CASSPGTSDEQYF | TGTGCCAGCAGTCCCGGGACTAGCGACGAGCAGTACTTC | TRBD2 | - | TRBJ2-7 | 13 | TRBV2
CASSGGSYEQYF | TGTGCCAGCAGCGGGGGCTCCTACGAGCAGTACTTC | - | - | TRBJ2-7 | 12 | TRBV2
CASSSRLAGGFSYNEQFF | TGTGCCAGCAGCTCCAGACTAGCGGGGGGTTTCTCCTACAATGAGCAGTTCTTC | TRBD2 | - | TRBJ2-1 | 18 | TRBV13
CASSSEQGSEQYF | TGTGCCAGCAGTTCCGAACAGGGAAGCGAGCAGTACTTC | - | - | TRBJ2-7 | 13 | TRBV12-3/TRBV12-4
CASSLGRDTEAFF | TGCGCCAGCAGCTTGGGGCGGGACACTGAAGCTTTCTTT | - | - | TRBJ1-1 | 13 | TRBV5-1
CASRTQGTNQPQHF | TGTGCCAGCAGGACACAGGGGACTAATCAGCCCCAGCATTTT | TRBD1 | few | TRBJ1-5 | 14 | TRBV6-5
CATSRDQGHSYEQYF | TGTGCCACCAGCAGAGATCAGGGGCACTCCTACGAGCAGTACTTC | - | - | TRBJ2-7 | 15 | TRBV15
CSASPATSVSYEQYF | TGCAGTGCTAGTCCCGCGACTAGTGTCTCCTACGAGCAGTACTTC | - | - | TRBJ2-7 | 15 | TRBV20-1
CASSLSSSYEQYF | TGTGCCAGCAGCTTATCGTCGTCCTACGAGCAGTACTTC | - | - | TRBJ2-7 | 13 | TRBV11-3
CASSGGQGPYEQYF | TGTGCCAGCAGTGGGGGACAGGGGCCCTACGAGCAGTACTTC | TRBD1 | - | TRBJ2-7 | 14 | TRBV6-1
CAISEFRGTYGYTF | TGTGCCATCAGTGAGTTTCGGGGGACCTATGGCTACACCTTC | - | - | TRBJ1-2 | 14 | TRBV10-3
CASSLVWQGGFSGNTIYF | TGTGCCAGCAGCTTAGTTTGGCAGGGGGGATTCTCTGGAAACACCATATATTTT | TRBD1 | - | TRBJ1-3 | 18 | TRBV7-2
CASSISPPSSYNEQFF | TGTGCCAGTAGTATTTCGCCCCCTAGCTCCTACAATGAGCAGTTCTTC | - | - | TRBJ2-1 | 16 | TRBV19
CASRGGSYEQYF | TGTGCCAGCAGAGGGGGCTCCTACGAGCAGTACTTC | - | - | TRBJ2-7 | 12 | TRBV6-5
CASSQPGTQYF | TGTGCCAGCAGCCAGCCGGGTACGCAGTATTTT | - | - | TRBJ2-3 | 11 | TRBV4-2
CSVGESRGRGETQYF | TGCAGCGTTGGTGAGTCCAGGGGGCGCGGAGAGACCCAGTACTTC | TRBD1 | - | TRBJ2-5 | 15 | TRBV29-1
CSVESARGLYGYTF | TGCAGCGTTGAGTCGGCCCGGGGTTTGTATGGCTACACCTTC | - | - | TRBJ1-2 | 14 | TRBV29-1
CASSEGMGGGHNEQFF | TGTGCCAGCAGTGAAGGTATGGGCGGGGGACACAATGAGCAGTTCTTC | TRBD2 | once | TRBJ2-1 | 16 | TRBV6-4
CASSLTQGVTGELFF | TGTGCCAGCAGCCTCACTCAGGGGGTTACCGGGGAGCTGTTTTTT | TRBD1 | few | TRBJ2-2 | 15 | TRBV5-4
CASSKLRPRRGLHEKLFF | TGTGCCAGCAGCAAACTAAGGCCTCGGAGGGGTCTACATGAAAAACTGTTTTTT | - | - | TRBJ1-4 | 18 | TRBV21-1
CASSPSRQGPDTQYF | TGTGCCAGCTCACCTTCCCGACAGGGCCCAGATACGCAGTATTTT | TRBD1 | - | TRBJ2-3 | 15 | TRBV18
CASSMGAGEAFF | TGTGCCAGTAGTATGGGGGCAGGTGAAGCTTTCTTT | - | - | TRBJ1-1 | 12 | TRBV19
CASSPNTGELFF | TGTGCCAGCAGCCCTAACACCGGGGAGCTGTTTTTT | - | once | TRBJ2-2 | 12 | TRBV11-3
CASSYNGGGPGNEQFF | TGTGCCAGCAGTTATAATGGGGGAGGGCCCGGTAATGAGCAGTTCTTC | TRBD2 | - | TRBJ2-1 | 16 | TRBV6-2/TRBV6-3
CASSPKRGFGNQPQHF | TGTGCCAGCAGCCCAAAACGGGGGTTCGGCAATCAGCCCCAGCATTTT | - | few | TRBJ1-5 | 16 | TRBV28
CASSPLQGRTEAFF | TGCGCCAGCAGCCCATTACAGGGTCGGACTGAAGCTTTCTTT | - | - | TRBJ1-1 | 14 | TRBV5-1
CASSHDRQGANIQYF | TGCGCCAGCAGCCACGACCGACAGGGGGCTAACATTCAGTACTTC | TRBD1 | - | TRBJ2-4 | 15 | TRBV4-3
CASSYMALSPGELFF | TGTGCCAGCAGTTACATGGCCCTTTCCCCCGGGGAGCTGTTTTTT | - | - | TRBJ2-2 | 15 | TRBV6-5
CAWRRVQGARGYTF | TGTGCCTGGAGAAGGGTACAGGGGGCCCGGGGCTACACCTTC | TRBD1 | - | TRBJ1-2 | 14 | TRBV30
CASSLVPIQDTQYF | TGTGCCAGCAGCTTAGTCCCTATCCAAGATACGCAGTATTTT | - | - | TRBJ2-3 | 14 | TRBV7-2
CASSLDAGLYEQYF | TGTGCCAGCAGCTTGGACGCAGGGTTGTACGAGCAGTACTTC | - | - | TRBJ2-7 | 14 | TRBV5-4
CASRDRGSASYEQYF | TGTGCCAGTAGGGACAGGGGTTCTGCCTCCTACGAGCAGTACTTC | TRBD1 | - | TRBJ2-7 | 15 | TRBV19
CASSREGLSGANVLTF | TGTGCCAGCAGCAGGGAGGGGCTCTCTGGGGCCAACGTCCTGACTTTC | TRBD2 | - | TRBJ2-6 | 16 | TRBV7-2
CASSRVLAGGLNEQFF | TGTGCCAGCAGCCGAGTACTAGCGGGGGGGCTCAATGAGCAGTTCTTC | TRBD2 | - | TRBJ2-1 | 16 | TRBV3-1/TRBV3-2
CASSWAGGDEQFF | TGTGCCAGTAGTTGGGCGGGAGGGGATGAGCAGTTCTTC | TRBD2 | - | TRBJ2-1 | 13 | TRBV19
CASSQVYSGSGGRGEQFF | TGCGCCAGCAGCCAAGTATATTCCGGTAGCGGGGGGCGGGGTGAGCAGTTCTTC | TRBD2 | - | TRBJ2-1 | 18 | TRBV4-3